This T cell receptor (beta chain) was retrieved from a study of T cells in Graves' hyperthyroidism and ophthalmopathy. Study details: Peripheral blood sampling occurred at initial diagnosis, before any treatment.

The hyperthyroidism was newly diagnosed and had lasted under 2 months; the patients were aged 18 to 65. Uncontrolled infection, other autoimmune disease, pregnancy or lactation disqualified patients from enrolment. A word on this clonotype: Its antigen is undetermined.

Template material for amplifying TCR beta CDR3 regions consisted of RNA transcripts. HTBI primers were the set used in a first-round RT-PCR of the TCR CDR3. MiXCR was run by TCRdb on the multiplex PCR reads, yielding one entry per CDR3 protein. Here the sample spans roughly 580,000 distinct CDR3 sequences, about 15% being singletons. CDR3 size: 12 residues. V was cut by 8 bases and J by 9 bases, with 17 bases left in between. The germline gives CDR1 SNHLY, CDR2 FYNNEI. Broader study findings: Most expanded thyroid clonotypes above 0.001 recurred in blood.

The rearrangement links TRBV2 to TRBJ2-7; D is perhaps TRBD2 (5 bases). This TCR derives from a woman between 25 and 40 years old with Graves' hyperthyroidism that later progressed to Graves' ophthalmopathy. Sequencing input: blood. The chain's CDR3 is CASGGLPAGQYF. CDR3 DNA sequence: TGTGCCAGCGGCGGACTCCCCGCAGGGCAGTACTTC.